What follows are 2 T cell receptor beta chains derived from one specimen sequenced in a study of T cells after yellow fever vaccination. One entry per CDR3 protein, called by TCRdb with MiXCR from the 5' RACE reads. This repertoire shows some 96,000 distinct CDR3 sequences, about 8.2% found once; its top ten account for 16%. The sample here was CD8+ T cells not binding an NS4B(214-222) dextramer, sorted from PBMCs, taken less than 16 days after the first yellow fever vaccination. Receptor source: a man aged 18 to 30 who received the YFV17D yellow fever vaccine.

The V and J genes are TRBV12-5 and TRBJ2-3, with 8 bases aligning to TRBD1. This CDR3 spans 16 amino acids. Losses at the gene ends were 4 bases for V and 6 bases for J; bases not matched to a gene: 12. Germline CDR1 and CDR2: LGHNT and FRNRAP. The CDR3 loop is CASGWGTGDPADTQYF. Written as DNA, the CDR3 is TGTGCTAGTGGTTGGGGGACAGGTGACCCGGCGGATACGCAGTATTTT.

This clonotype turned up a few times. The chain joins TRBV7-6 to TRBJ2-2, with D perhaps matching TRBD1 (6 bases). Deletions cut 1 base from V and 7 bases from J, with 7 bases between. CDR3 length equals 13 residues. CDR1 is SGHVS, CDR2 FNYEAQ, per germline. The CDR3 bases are TGTGCCAGCAGCTTAGAGACAGGCGGGGAGCTGTTTTTT. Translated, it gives CASSLETGGELFF.